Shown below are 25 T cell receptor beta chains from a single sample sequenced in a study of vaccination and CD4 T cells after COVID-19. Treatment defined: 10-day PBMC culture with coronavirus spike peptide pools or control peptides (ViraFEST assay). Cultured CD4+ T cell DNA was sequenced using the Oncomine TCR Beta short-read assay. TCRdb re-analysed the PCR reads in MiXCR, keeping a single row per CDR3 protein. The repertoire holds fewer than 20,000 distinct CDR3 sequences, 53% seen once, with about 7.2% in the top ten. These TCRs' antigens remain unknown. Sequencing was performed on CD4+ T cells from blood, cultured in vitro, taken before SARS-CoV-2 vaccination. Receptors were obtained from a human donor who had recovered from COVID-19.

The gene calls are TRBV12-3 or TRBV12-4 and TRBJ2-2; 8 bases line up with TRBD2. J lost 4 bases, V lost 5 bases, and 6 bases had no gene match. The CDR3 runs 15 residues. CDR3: CASSRPGGGTGELFF. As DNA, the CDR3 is TGTGCCAGCAGTCGCCCCGGGGGGGGCACCGGGGAGCTGTTTTTT.

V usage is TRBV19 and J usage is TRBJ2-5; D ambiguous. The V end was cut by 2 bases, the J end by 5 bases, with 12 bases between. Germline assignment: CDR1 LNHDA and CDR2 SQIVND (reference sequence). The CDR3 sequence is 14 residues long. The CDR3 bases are TGTGCCAGTAGTATAAAGGGCAGTCCGGAGACCCAGTACTTC. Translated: CASSIKGSPETQYF.

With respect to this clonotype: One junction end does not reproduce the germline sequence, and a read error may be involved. For the CDR3, the DNA is TGCGGTGCCCCCCCAGGTCAGGGATTCAATCAGCCCCAGCATTTT. Residues: CGAPPGQGFNQPQHF. The rearrangement links TRBV20-1 to TRBJ1-5; D perhaps matches TRBD1 (5 bases). This CDR3 contains 15 residues. Looked up from germline, CDR1 is DFQATT and CDR2 is SNEGSKA (reference sequence).

DNA of the CDR3: TGTGCCACCAGCAGGGTTCACGTCCTTCAGGCCCAGACGTTTTTT. Its translation: CATSRVHVLQAQTFF. The chain combines TRBV15 with TRBJ1-4; the D is unclear. Germline assignment: CDR1 LNHNV and CDR2 YYDKDF (reference sequence). V was clipped by 3 bases and J by 16 bases, with 24 bases between them. This CDR3 has 15 residues.

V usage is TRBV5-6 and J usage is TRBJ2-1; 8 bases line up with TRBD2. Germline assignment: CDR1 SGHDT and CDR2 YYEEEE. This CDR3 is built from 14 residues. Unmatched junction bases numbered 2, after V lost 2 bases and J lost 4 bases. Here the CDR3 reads CASSLPGGYNEQFF. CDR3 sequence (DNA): TGTGCCAGCAGCTTACCGGGGGGGTACAATGAGCAGTTCTTC.

In DNA, the CDR3 is TGCGCCAGCAGCTTAGGGCGGGAGGCGAACACAGATACGCAGTATTTT. Its protein is CASSLGREANTDTQYF. The chain joins TRBV5-1 to TRBJ2-3, with TRBD2 matching 8 bases. Germline CDR1 is SGHRS and CDR2 is YFSETQ. CDR3 size: 16 residues. Trimming cost V 2 bases and J 2 bases; bases outside gene matches: 7.

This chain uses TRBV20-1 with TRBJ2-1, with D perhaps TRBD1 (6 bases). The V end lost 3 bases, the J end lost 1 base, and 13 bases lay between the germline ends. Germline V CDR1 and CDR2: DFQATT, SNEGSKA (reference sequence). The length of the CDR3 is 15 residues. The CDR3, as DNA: TGCAGTGCTAGCCCCGGTAGGGGGTCCTACAATGAGCAGTTCTTC. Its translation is CSASPGRGSYNEQFF.

CDR3 sequence reads: CASRAGDQINQPQHF. CDR3 nucleotides: TGCGCCAGCAGAGCGGGGGACCAGATCAATCAGCCCCAGCATTTT. The chain carries TRBV10-2 and TRBJ1-5; tentative D call: TRBD1 (5 bases). CDR3 size: 15 residues. V gave up 6 bases and J gave up 3 bases, with 15 bases separating them. The germline V gene encodes CDR1 WSHSY and CDR2 SAAADI.

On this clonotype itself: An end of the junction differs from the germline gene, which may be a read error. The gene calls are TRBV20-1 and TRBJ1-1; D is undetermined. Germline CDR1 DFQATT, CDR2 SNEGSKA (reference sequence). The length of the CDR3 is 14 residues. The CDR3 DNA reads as TGCAGTACTAGAAGGGTTAGGTGGGACACTGAAGCTTTCTTT. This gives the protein CSTRRVRWDTEAFF.

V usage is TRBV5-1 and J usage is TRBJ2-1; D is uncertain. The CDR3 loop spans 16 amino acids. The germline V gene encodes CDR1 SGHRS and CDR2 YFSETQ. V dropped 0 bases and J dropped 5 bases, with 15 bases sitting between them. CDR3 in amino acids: CASSLARGEWDNEQFF. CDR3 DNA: TGCGCCAGCAGCTTGGCCCGCGGAGAGTGGGACAATGAGCAGTTCTTC.

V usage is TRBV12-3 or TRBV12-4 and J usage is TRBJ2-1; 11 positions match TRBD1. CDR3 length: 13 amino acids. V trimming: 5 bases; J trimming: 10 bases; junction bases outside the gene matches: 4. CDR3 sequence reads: CASSLGQGVEQFF. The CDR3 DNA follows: TGTGCCAGCAGTCTGGGACAGGGGGTGGAGCAGTTCTTC.

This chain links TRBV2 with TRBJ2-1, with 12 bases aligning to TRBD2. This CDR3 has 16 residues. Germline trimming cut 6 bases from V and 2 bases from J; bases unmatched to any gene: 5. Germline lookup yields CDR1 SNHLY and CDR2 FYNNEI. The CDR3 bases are TGTGCCAGCAGGACCGGACTAGCGGGACCCTACAATGAGCAGTTCTTC. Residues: CASRTGLAGPYNEQFF.

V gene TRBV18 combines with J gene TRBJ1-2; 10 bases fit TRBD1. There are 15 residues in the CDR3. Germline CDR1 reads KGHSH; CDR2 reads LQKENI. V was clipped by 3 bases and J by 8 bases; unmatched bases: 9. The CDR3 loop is CASSPNLGQGIGYTF. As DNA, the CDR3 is TGTGCCAGCTCACCCAACCTGGGACAGGGGATCGGCTACACCTTC.

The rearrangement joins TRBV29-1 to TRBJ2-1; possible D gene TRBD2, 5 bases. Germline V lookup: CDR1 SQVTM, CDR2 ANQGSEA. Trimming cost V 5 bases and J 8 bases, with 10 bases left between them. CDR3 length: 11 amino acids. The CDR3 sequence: CSVPGVDEQFF. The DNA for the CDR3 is TGCAGCGTTCCCGGGGTCGATGAGCAGTTCTTC.

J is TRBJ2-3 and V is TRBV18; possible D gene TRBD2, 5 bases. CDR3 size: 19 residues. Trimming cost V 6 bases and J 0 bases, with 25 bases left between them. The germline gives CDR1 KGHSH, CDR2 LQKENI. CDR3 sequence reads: CASSYRSSGVLKSTDTQYF. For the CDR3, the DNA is TGTGCCAGCTCCTATCGGTCGAGCGGTGTCCTTAAGAGCACAGATACGCAGTATTTT.

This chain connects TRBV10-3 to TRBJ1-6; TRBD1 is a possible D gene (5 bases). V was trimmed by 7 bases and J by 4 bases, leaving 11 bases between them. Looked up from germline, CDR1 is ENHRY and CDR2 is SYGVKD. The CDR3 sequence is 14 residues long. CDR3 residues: CAITSDSYNSPLHF. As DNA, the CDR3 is TGTGCCATCACCTCTGACAGTTATAATTCACCCCTCCACTTT.

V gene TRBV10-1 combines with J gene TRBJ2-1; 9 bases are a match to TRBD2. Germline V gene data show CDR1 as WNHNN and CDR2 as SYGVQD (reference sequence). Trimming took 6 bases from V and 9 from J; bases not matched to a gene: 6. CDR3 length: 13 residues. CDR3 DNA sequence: TGCGCCAGCAGAAAGGGACTAGCTGGTGAGCAGTTCTTC. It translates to CASRKGLAGEQFF.

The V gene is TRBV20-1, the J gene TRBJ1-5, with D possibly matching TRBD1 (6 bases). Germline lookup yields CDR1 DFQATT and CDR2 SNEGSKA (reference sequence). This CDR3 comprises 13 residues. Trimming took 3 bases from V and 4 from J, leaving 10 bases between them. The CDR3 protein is CSARDSNNQPQHF. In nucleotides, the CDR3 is TGCAGTGCTAGGGACAGCAATAATCAGCCCCAGCATTTT.

In nucleotides, the CDR3 is TGTGCCAGCAGCTTAGGCGGACCTATCCCCGGGGAGCTGTTTTTT. Translated, it gives CASSLGGPIPGELFF. The rearrangement joins TRBV7-3 to TRBJ2-2; no firm D call. This CDR3 contains 15 residues. Germline V lookup: CDR1 SGHTA, CDR2 FQGTGA. V lost 2 bases, J lost 6 bases, and 13 bases lay in between.

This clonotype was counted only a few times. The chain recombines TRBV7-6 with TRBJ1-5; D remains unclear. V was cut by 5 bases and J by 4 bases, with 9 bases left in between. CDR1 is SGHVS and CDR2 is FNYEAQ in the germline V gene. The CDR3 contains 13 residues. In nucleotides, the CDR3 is TGTGCCAGCAGCCGTGATGAAAATCAGCCCCAGCATTTT. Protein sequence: CASSRDENQPQHF.

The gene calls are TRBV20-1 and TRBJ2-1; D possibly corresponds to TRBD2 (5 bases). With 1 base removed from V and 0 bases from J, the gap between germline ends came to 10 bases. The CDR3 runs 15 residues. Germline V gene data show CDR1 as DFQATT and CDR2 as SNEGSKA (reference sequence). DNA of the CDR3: TGCAGTGCTAGAGTGGCGGGTACCTCCTACAATGAGCAGTTCTTC. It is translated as CSARVAGTSYNEQFF.

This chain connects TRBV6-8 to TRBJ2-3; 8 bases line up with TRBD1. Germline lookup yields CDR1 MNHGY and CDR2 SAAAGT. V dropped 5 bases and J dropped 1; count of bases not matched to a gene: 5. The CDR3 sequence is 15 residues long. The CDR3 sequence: CASSKPGQGTDTQYF. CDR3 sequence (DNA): TGTGCCAGCAGTAAACCGGGACAGGGCACAGATACGCAGTATTTT.

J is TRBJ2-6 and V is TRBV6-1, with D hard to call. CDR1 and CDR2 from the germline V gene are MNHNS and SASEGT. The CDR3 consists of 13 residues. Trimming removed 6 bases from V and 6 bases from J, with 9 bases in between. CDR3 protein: CASSPREANVLTF. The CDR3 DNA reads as TGTGCCAGCAGCCCCCGCGAGGCCAACGTCCTGACTTTC.

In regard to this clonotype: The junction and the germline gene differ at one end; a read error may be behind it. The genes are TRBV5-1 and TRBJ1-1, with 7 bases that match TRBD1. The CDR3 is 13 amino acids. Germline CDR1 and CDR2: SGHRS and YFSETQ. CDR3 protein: CASTLTGSGEAFF. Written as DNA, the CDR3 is TGCGCCAGCACCTTGACAGGGTCGGGTGAAGCTTTCTTT.

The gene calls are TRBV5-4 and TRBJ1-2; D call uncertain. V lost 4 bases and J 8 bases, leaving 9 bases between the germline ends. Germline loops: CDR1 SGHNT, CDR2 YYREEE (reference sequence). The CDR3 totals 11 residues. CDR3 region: CASSTQYGYTF. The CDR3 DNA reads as TGTGCCAGCAGCACCCAATACGGCTACACCTTC. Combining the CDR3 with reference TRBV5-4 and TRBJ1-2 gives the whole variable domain ETGVTQSPTHLIKTRGQQVTLRCSSQSGHNTVSWYQQALGQGPQFIFQYYREEENGRGNFPPRFSGLQFPNYSSELNVNALELDDSALYLCASSTQYGYTFGSGTRLTVV.